The rows below give T cell receptor beta chains drawn from one sample of a study of CD8+CD57+ T cells in acquired aplastic anemia. MiXCR was run by TCRdb on the reads, yielding one entry per CDR3 protein. The sample shows about 110,000 distinct CDR3 sequences, 51% of them seen only once. The material sequenced was sorted CD4+, CD8+, or CD8+CD57+ T cells (not recorded which) from PBMCs. These receptors originate from a human donor in good health, serving as a control. Both conserved end residues are part of each CDR3. Fields, in order: clone size, V gene, D gene, J gene, CDR3 protein, CDR3 DNA. A D gene is named only where the DNA matches it firmly. Size is omitted from some rows. Given values are once, few, many or a class for expanded clones.

-,TRBV12-3/TRBV12-4,TRBD1,TRBJ2-5,CASTRQGAGQETQYF,TGTGCCAGCACCCGACAGGGGGCTGGCCAAGAGACCCAGTACTTC
many,TRBV9,-,TRBJ2-3,CASSVDPGTDTQYF,TGTGCCAGCAGCGTAGACCCAGGCACAGATACGCAGTATTTT
few,TRBV2,TRBD2,TRBJ2-1,CASSERLAGAEQFF,TGTGCCAGCAGTGAACGGCTAGCGGGAGCTGAGCAGTTCTTC
once,TRBV25-1,TRBD1,TRBJ1-4,CASTPPGGREKLFF,TGTGCCAGCACTCCGCCAGGGGGCCGTGAAAAACTGTTTTTT
-,TRBV24-1,TRBD1,TRBJ2-5,CATSDGQAQETQYF,TGTGCCACCAGTGACGGACAGGCACAAGAGACCCAGTACTTC
many,TRBV5-6,-,TRBJ2-1,CASSDTGQGIYNEQFF,TGTGCCAGCAGCGACACGGGACAAGGAATTTACAATGAGCAGTTCTTC
many,TRBV7-3,-,TRBJ2-3,CASSSQVVPTDTQYF,TGTGCCAGCAGCTCCCAGGTAGTACCCACAGATACGCAGTATTTT
-,TRBV20-1,TRBD1,TRBJ2-2,CSASRQGKGTGELFF,TGCAGTGCATCCCGACAGGGCAAGGGAACCGGGGAGCTGTTTTTT
once,TRBV9,-,TRBJ2-7,CASSRDAWYEQYF,TGTGCCAGCAGCCGAGACGCGTGGTACGAGCAGTACTTC
-,TRBV7-3,TRBD1,TRBJ1-1,CASRVQGDTEAFF,TGTGCCAGCAGGGTACAGGGGGACACTGAAGCTTTCTTT
many,TRBV6-2/TRBV6-3,TRBD1,TRBJ2-7,CASSYTGTGAYEQYF,TGTGCCAGCAGTTACACCGGGACAGGGGCGTACGAGCAGTACTTC
-,TRBV15,TRBD1,TRBJ2-7,CATSPGGQGAGEQYF,TGTGCCACCAGCCCCGGGGGACAGGGGGCAGGCGAGCAGTACTTC
-,TRBV5-1,TRBD1,TRBJ1-6,CASTITGGGSPLHF,TGCGCCAGCACCATCACAGGGGGCGGTTCACCCCTCCACTTT
-,TRBV10-1,TRBD1,TRBJ2-7,CASNPGTGTYEQYF,TGCGCCAGCAATCCTGGGACAGGGACCTACGAGCAGTACTTC
-,TRBV2,TRBD1,TRBJ1-2,CASSSLTGGGQYGYTF,TGTGCCAGCAGCTCGCTGACAGGGGGCGGTCAGTATGGCTACACCTTC
-,TRBV20-1,-,TRBJ1-2,CSARVAGDYYGYTF,TGCAGTGCTAGAGTGGCAGGGGACTACTATGGCTACACCTTC
-,TRBV7-9,-,TRBJ1-6,CASSPLGNSPLHF,TGTGCCAGCAGCCCCCTCGGTAATTCACCCCTCCACTTT
many,TRBV2,-,TRBJ2-7,CASSEGSTSYEQYF,TGTGCCAGCAGTGAAGGGAGCACCTCTTACGAGCAGTACTTC
many,TRBV19,-,TRBJ2-7,CASSTSDSTYEQYF,TGTGCCAGTAGTACATCGGACAGTACCTACGAGCAGTACTTC
many,TRBV7-9,TRBD1,TRBJ1-4,CASSPGTGYEKLFF,TGTGCCAGCAGCCCCGGGACAGGGTATGAAAAACTGTTTTTT
-,TRBV25-1,-,TRBJ2-3,CASSTSRVNTDTQYF,TGTGCCAGCAGTACCTCCCGGGTAAACACAGATACGCAGTATTTT
many,TRBV9,TRBD2,TRBJ2-3,CASSVPRAGGPDTQYF,TGTGCCAGCAGCGTCCCAAGGGCGGGGGGGCCAGATACGCAGTATTTT
-,TRBV5-1,TRBD1,TRBJ2-3,CASSSQGEYF,TGCGCCAGCAGCTCTCAGGGGGAGTATTTT
-,TRBV6-2/TRBV6-3,TRBD2,TRBJ2-4,CASSYSGGKNIQYF,TGTGCCAGCAGTTATTCGGGGGGAAAAAACATTCAGTACTTC
-,TRBV19,-,TRBJ2-3,CASSIVRDTQYF,TGTGCCAGTAGTATAGTCAGAGATACGCAGTATTTT
-,TRBV10-2,-,TRBJ1-4,CASSDSAVKLFF,TGCGCCAGCAGTGATTCTGCGGTAAAACTGTTTTTT